Sequencing of this T cell receptor (beta chain) was carried out in a study of shared clonotypes between healthy human individuals. Across the study: CD4 naive and memory got three plates each, CD8 naive two, CD8 memory one.

Sequencing used immunoSEQ multiplex PCR; TCRdb keeps in-frame clones, though not all of them. The table has fewer than 1 million clones, approximately 96% seen once. The CDR3 sequence is 16 residues long. CDR1 is SNHLY, CDR2 FYNNEI, per germline. V lost 6 bases to trimming and J lost 6 bases; unmatched junction nucleotides: 13. Cells designated naive CD8 were CD45RO-negative and were positively selected for CCR7, with terminally differentiated effector memory CD45RA+ cells excluded. Sequenced material: naive CD8+ T cells sorted from blood. This sequence originates from a man aged 30 to 39 in good health. This chain joins TRBV2 and TRBJ1-5; the match to TRBD1 covers 8 bases. CDR3 sequence: CASSGPWQGASQPQHF. The DNA for the CDR3 is TGTGCCAGCAGCGGTCCGTGGCAGGGGGCCAGTCAGCCCCAGCATTTT.